This entry is about one TCR beta chain. Its antigen remains unknown. The entry originates in a study of T cell responses to AZD1222 COVID-19 vaccine. For the study at large: Second-dose intervals of approximately 4 or approximately 12 weeks were pooled.

J gave up 10 bases and V 1 base, and 9 bases lay outside the gene matches. This CDR3 contains 16 residues. The germline V gene has CDR1 SGHTA and CDR2 FQGNSA. Study observations and caveats: Rises in breadth and depth of Spike-specific TCRs came after two AZD1222 doses. The donor group comprised mostly white British people and more females; the analysis possibly underestimated clonal diversity. Repertoires were sampled only after the peak T cell response.

Measured with immunoSEQ multiplex PCR; TCRdb has only the in-frame clones, and not every one. The sample records about 180,000 clones, about nine tenths being singletons. The J gene is TRBJ2-1, the V gene TRBV7-2; TRBD2 agrees at 11 bases. The sample was peripheral blood, taken on day 0 of AZD1222 vaccination. The receptor was derived from an adult in good health. The chain's CDR3 is CASSLVWLAGGGEQFF. In nucleotides, the CDR3 is TGTGCCAGCAGCTTAGTTTGGCTAGCGGGGGGAGGAGAGCAGTTCTTC.